Shown below are 13 T cell receptor beta chains from a single sample sequenced in a study of Graves' ophthalmopathy and Graves' hyperthyroidism. The TCR beta CDR3 regions underwent amplification from RNA transcripts. Scientists carried out first-round RT-PCR using HTBI primers and then a second-round multiplex PCR. TCRdb re-called the multiplex PCR reads through MiXCR, storing one row per CDR3 protein. The table lists hundreds of thousands of distinct CDR3 sequences, less than 20% of them singletons. The sequenced sample was peripheral blood. These receptors originate from a woman between 18 and 29 years old with stable Graves' hyperthyroidism.

This clonotype was observed many times. The chain carries TRBV11-2 and TRBJ1-1, with 8 bases aligning to TRBD1. CDR1 and CDR2 from the germline V gene are SGHAT and FQNNGV. V dropped 1 base and J dropped 4; count of bases not matched to a gene: 2. The CDR3 spans 14 residues. This chain's CDR3 is CASSLATGATEAFF. CDR3 bases: TGTGCCAGCAGCTTAGCGACAGGGGCCACTGAAGCTTTCTTT. The variable domain in full, with the rest retrieved from reference TRBV11-2 and TRBJ1-1, is EAGVAQSPRYKIIEKRQSVAFWCNPISGHATLYWYQQILGQGPKLLIQFQNNGVVDDSQLPKDRFSAERLKGVDSTLKIQPAKLEDSAVYLCASSLATGATEAFFGQGTRLTVV.

The chain recombines TRBV20-1 with TRBJ2-5; 8 bases map to TRBD1. Germline CDR1 reads DFQATT; CDR2 reads SNEGSKA (reference sequence). CDR3 length equals 13 residues. V lost 6 bases and J lost 3; bases outside the gene matches: 6. The CDR3 spells CSASGQGEETQYF. CDR3 sequence (DNA): TGCAGTGCCTCCGGACAGGGCGAAGAGACCCAGTACTTC.

This clonotype was seen many times. The chain carries TRBV14 and TRBJ1-1, with D hard to call. Germline V lookup: CDR1 SGHDN, CDR2 FVKESK. The CDR3 loop spans 15 amino acids. Trimming removed 0 bases from V and 1 base from J, with 9 bases in between. CDR3 nucleotides: TGTGCCAGCAGCCAAGAAAGAGTCAGGAACACTGAAGCTTTCTTT. This codes for CASSQERVRNTEAFF.

There are many counts of this clonotype. This rearrangement joins TRBV12-3 or TRBV12-4 to TRBJ1-6; D gene unclear. The length of the CDR3 is 14 residues. V dropped 1 base and J dropped 13 bases, with 14 bases sitting between them. CDR3 DNA: TGTGCCAGCAGTTTAGATTACGGCCTCTTCCCCCTCCACTTT. Translation: CASSLDYGLFPLHF.

The chain uses TRBV5-1 and TRBJ2-7; D uncertain. V shed 4 bases and J shed 6 bases, with 11 bases lying between them. This CDR3 comprises 12 residues. The germline V gene has CDR1 SGHRS and CDR2 YFSETQ. CDR3 sequence reads: CASSPTIGEQYF. The CDR3 bases are TGCGCCAGCAGCCCAACCATAGGCGAGCAGTACTTC. Complete variable domain (other parts from reference TRBV5-1 and TRBJ2-7): KAGVTQTPRYLIKTRGQQVTLSCSPISGHRSVSWYQQTPGQGLQFLFEYFSETQRNKGNFPGRFSGRQFSNSRSEMNVSTLELGDSALYLCASSPTIGEQYFGPGTRLTVT.

This clonotype appeared many times. The chain recombines TRBV5-6 with TRBJ1-1; no firm D call. The CDR3 sequence is 11 residues long. V shed 3 bases and J shed 7 bases, with 7 bases lying between them. Germline assignment: CDR1 SGHDT and CDR2 YYEEEE. The CDR3 DNA reads TGTGCCAGCAGCTCAGAATTTGAAGCTTTCTTT. Protein product: CASSSEFEAFF. Using reference TRBV5-6 and TRBJ1-1 for the parts outside the CDR3, the full variable domain is DAGVTQSPTHLIKTRGQQVTLRCSPKSGHDTVSWYQQALGQGPQFIFQYYEEEERQRGNFPDRFSGHQFPNYSSELNVNALLLGDSALYLCASSSEFEAFFGQGTRLTVV.

This clonotype was counted many times. The chain is built from TRBV5-1 and TRBJ2-7; 7 nucleotides line up with TRBD1. J gave up 3 bases and V 0 bases, and 3 bases lay outside the gene matches. Germline V lookup: CDR1 SGHRS, CDR2 YFSETQ. The CDR3 extends over 14 amino acids. The CDR3 DNA reads TGCGCCAGCAGCTTGGGGGGGACAGTCTACGAGCAGTACTTC. Its translation: CASSLGGTVYEQYF.

This clonotype was seen many times. CDR3: CASSQRGGWAYGYTF. CDR3 nucleotides: TGTGCCAGCAGTCAAAGGGGGGGGTGGGCCTATGGCTACACCTTC. The J gene is TRBJ1-2, the V gene TRBV7-2, with D possibly matching TRBD1 (6 bases). The V end was cut by 6 bases, the J end by 4 bases, with 18 bases between. Germline V gene data show CDR1 as SGHTA and CDR2 as FQGNSA. CDR3 length equals 15 residues.

This clonotype was detected ten times or more. V gene TRBV19 combines with J gene TRBJ1-1; D may be TRBD1 (6 bases). This CDR3 region has 15 residues. Germline CDR1 is LNHDA and CDR2 is SQIVND (reference sequence). The V gene lost 1 base and the J gene lost 7 bases, with 16 bases spanning the gap. CDR3 in DNA: TGTGCCAGTAGTATAGTCCTCGGGGGGGCTGGTGAAGCTTTCTTT. Its protein product is CASSIVLGGAGEAFF.

The rearrangement links TRBV10-3 to TRBJ1-2, with D unresolved. Germline CDR1 and CDR2: ENHRY and SYGVKD. With 1 base removed from V and 2 bases from J, the gap between germline ends came to 5 bases. This CDR3 spans 13 amino acids. In DNA, the CDR3 is TGTGCCATCAGTGAGTTTAGCAACTATGGCTACACCTTC. The encoded protein is CAISEFSNYGYTF.

This chain uses TRBV6-1 with TRBJ1-2; possibly TRBD1 for D (5 bases). Germline CDR1 is MNHNS and CDR2 is SASEGT. Trimming cost V 4 bases and J 3 bases, with 9 bases left between them. This CDR3 has 13 amino acids. As DNA, the CDR3 is TGTGCCAGCAGTGTATGGGACCACTATGGCTACACCTTC. Amino acid sequence: CASSVWDHYGYTF.

This clonotype was seen at least ten times. This sequence joins TRBV18 and TRBJ2-5; D remains unclear. V lost 2 bases, J lost 0 bases, and 10 bases lay in between. The CDR3 is 15 amino acids. Germline V gene sequence: CDR1 KGHSH, CDR2 LQKENI. As DNA, the CDR3 is TGTGCCAGCTCACCAGTCGGCAACCACCAAGAGACCCAGTACTTC. It is translated as CASSPVGNHQETQYF.

This clonotype was seen repeatedly, ten times or more. The chain employs TRBV24-1 and TRBJ2-2; TRBD2 agrees at 7 bases. V shed 6 bases, J shed 6 bases, and the junction held 6 bases outside the gene matches. This CDR3 has 14 amino acids. CDR1 and CDR2 from the germline V gene are KGHDR and SFDVKD. The CDR3: CATSPAGKAGELFF. The CDR3 DNA follows: TGTGCCACCAGTCCAGCGGGGAAGGCCGGGGAGCTGTTTTTT.